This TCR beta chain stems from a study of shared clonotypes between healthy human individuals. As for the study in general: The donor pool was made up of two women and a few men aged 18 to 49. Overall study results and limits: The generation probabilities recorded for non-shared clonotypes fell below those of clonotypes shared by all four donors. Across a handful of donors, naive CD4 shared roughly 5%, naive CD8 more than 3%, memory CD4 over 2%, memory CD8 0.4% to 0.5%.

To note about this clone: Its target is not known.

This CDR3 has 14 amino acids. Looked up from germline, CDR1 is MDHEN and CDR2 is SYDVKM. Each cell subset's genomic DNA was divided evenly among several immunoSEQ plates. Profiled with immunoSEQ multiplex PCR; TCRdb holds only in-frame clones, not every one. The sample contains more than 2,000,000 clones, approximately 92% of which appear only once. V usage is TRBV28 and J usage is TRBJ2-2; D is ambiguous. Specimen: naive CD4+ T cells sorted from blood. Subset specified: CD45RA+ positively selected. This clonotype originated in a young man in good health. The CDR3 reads CAIRRKNNAGELFF. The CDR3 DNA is TGTGCTATACGGCGTAAAAACAACGCCGGGGAGCTGTTTTTT.